This T cell receptor (beta chain) was profiled in a study of blood T cells in healthy people across ages. General study results and limits: Naive T cell percentage showed a strong correlation with the diversity of TCR beta.

Trimming pared 0 bases from V and 7 bases from J, leaving 10 bases between. Germline V CDR1 and CDR2: SQVTM, ANQGSEA. The CDR3 spans 13 residues. For the second PCR, which ran for roughly 6 to 12 cycles, a sample-barcoded 5' primer and a J-beta primer mix were used. The authors tagged each cDNA molecule using a template-switch adaptor with 12 random nucleotides. TCRdb itself ran the 5' RACE reads through MiXCR, one entry per CDR3 protein. The table lists just under 750,000 distinct CDR3 sequences, approximately 21% of them singletons. Turning to this clonotype: The antigen remains unidentified.

The chain employs TRBV29-1 and TRBJ1-5, with D unresolved. The sequence derives from a man aged 65 to 79 in good health. The source material was blood. CDR3 bases: TGCAGCGTTGAAGAGGTTTCGGGGCAGCCCCAGCATTTT. Protein sequence: CSVEEVSGQPQHF.